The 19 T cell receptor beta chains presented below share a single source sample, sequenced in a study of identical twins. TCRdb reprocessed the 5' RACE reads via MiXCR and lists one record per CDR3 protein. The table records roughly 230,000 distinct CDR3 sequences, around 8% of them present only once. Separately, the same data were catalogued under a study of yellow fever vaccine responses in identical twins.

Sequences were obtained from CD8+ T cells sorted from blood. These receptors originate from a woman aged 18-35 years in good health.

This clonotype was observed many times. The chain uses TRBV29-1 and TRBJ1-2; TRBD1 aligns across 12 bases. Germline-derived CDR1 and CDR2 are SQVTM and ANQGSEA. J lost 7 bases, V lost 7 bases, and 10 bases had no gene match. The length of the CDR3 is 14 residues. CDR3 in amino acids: CSAAGTGGLSGYTF. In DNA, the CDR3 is TGCAGCGCCGCCGGGACAGGGGGCCTCTCTGGCTACACCTTC.

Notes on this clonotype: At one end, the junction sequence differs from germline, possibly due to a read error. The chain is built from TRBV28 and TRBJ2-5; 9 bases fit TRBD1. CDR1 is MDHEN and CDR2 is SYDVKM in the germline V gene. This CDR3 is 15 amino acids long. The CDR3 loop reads CTSSLTGGTLETQYF. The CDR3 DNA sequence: TGTACCAGCAGTTTGACAGGGGGTACTCTAGAGACCCAGTACTTC. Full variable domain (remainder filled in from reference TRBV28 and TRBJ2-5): DVKVTQSSRYLVKRTGEKVFLECVQDMDHENMFWYRQDPGLGLRLIYFSYDVKMKEKGDIPEGYSVSREKKERFSLILESASTNQTSMYLCTSSLTGGTLETQYFGPGTRLLVL.

CDR3 loop: CASSSPGPLRTEAFF. The CDR3 nucleotides read TGTGCCAGCAGCTCGCCCGGCCCTCTACGGACTGAAGCTTTCTTT. J is TRBJ1-1 and V is TRBV5-8; D is unclear. The CDR3 totals 15 residues. Trimming stripped 3 bases from V and 5 bases from J, with 17 bases between. Germline values: CDR1 SGHTS, CDR2 YDEGEE.

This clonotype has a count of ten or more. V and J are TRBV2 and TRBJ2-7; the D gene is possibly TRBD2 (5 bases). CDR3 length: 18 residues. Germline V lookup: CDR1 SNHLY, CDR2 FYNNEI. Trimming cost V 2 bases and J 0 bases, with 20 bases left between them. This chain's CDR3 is CASSELFAPSLNSYEQYF. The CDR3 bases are TGTGCCAGCAGTGAATTGTTTGCTCCTAGCCTAAACTCCTACGAGCAGTACTTC.

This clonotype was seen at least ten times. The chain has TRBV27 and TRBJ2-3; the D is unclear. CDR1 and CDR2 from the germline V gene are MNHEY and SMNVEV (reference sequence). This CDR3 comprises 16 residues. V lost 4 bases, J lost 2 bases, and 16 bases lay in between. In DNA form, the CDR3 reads TGTGCCAGCAGTTCTCCAGTTGCCTTGCACACAGATACGCAGTATTTT. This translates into CASSSPVALHTDTQYF.

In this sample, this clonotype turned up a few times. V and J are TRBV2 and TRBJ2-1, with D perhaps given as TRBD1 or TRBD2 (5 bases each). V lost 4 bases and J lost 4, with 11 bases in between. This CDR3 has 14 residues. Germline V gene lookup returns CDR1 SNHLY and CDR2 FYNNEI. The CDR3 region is CASSGRDEYNEQFF. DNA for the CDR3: TGTGCCAGCAGTGGCCGGGACGAATACAATGAGCAGTTCTTC. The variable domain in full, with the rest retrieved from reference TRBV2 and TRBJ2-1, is EPEVTQTPSHQVTQMGQEVILRCVPISNHLYFYWYRQILGQKVEFLVSFYNNEISEKSEIFDDQFSVERPDGSNFTLKIRSTKLEDSAMYFCASSGRDEYNEQFFGPGTRLTVL.

As DNA, the CDR3 is TGTGCCAGCAGCTTCCGGACCGTACCCCCGGACACCGGGGAGCTGTTTTTT. It translates to CASSFRTVPPDTGELFF. The rearrangement links TRBV9 to TRBJ2-2, with D uncertain. The length of the CDR3 is 17 residues. CDR1 SGDLS and CDR2 YYNGEE come from the germline V gene. V lost 4 bases and J lost 3, with 19 bases in between.

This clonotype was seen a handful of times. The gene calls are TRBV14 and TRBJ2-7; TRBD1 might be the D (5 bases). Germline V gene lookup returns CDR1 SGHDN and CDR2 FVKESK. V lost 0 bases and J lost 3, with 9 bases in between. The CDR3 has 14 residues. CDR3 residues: CASSQELTVYEQYF. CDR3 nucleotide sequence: TGTGCCAGCAGCCAAGAGCTGACAGTCTACGAGCAGTACTTC.

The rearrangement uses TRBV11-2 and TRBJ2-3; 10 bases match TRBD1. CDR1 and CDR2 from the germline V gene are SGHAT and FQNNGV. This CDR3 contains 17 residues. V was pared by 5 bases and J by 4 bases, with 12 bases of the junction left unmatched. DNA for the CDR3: TGTGCCAGCAGCCTCACCGGGACAGGGGTGTTTTCAGATACGCAGTATTTT. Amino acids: CASSLTGTGVFSDTQYF. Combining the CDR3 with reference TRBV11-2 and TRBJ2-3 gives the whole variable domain EAGVAQSPRYKIIEKRQSVAFWCNPISGHATLYWYQQILGQGPKLLIQFQNNGVVDDSQLPKDRFSAERLKGVDSTLKIQPAKLEDSAVYLCASSLTGTGVFSDTQYFGPGTRLTVL.

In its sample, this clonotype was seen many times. DNA for the CDR3: TGTGCCAGCAGCGCGGGACAGCCACAAGAGACCCAGTACTTC. Translated, it gives CASSAGQPQETQYF. The gene calls are TRBV6-2 or TRBV6-3 and TRBJ2-5; tentatively, D is TRBD1 (7 bases). The germline CDR1 and CDR2 sequences are MNHEY and SVGEGT. The CDR3 is 14 amino acids. The V gene lost 6 bases and the J gene lost 2 bases, with 13 bases spanning the gap.

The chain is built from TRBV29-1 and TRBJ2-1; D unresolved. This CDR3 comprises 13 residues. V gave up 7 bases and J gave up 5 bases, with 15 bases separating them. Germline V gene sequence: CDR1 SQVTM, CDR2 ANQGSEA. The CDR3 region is CSATLNAHNEQFF. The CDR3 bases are TGCAGCGCGACTCTCAACGCGCACAATGAGCAGTTCTTC.

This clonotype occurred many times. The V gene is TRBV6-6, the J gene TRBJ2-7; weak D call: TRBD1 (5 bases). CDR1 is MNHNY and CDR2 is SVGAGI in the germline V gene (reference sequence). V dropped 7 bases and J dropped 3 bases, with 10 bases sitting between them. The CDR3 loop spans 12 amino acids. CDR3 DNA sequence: TGTGCCAGCACCGACAGTTTCTACGAGCAGTACTTC. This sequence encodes CASTDSFYEQYF.

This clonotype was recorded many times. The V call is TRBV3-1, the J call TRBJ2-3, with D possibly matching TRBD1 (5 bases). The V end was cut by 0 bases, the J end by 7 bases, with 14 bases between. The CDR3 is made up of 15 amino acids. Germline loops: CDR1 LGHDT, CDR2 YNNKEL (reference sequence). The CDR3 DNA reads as TGTGCCAGCAGCCAAGATCGGCAGGGTAGTAATACGCAGTATTTT. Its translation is CASSQDRQGSNTQYF.

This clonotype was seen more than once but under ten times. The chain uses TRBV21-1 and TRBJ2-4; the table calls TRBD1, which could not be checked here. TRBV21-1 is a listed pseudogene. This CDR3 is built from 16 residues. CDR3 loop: CASSIGPGSAKNIQYF. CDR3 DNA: TGTGCCAGCAGCATAGGGCCCGGGAGTGCCAAAAACATTCAGTACTTC.

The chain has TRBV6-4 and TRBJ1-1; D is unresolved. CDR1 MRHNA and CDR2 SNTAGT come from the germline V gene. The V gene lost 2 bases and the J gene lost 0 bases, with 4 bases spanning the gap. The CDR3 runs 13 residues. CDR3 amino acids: CASSDRMNTEAFF. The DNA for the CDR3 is TGTGCCAGCAGTGACAGGATGAACACTGAAGCTTTCTTT.

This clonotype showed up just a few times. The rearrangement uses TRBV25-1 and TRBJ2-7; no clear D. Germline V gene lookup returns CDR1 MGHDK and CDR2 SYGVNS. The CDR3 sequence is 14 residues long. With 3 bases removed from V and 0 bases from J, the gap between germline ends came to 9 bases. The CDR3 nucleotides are TGTGCCAGCAGTGATTCGCGAGACTCCTACGAGCAGTACTTC. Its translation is CASSDSRDSYEQYF.

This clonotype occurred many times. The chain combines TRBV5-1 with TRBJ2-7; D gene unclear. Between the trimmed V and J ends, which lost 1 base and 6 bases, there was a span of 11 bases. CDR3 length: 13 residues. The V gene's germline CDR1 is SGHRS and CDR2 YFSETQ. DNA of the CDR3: TGCGCCAGCAGCTTGACCAACAGCGTCGAGCAGTACTTC. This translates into CASSLTNSVEQYF.

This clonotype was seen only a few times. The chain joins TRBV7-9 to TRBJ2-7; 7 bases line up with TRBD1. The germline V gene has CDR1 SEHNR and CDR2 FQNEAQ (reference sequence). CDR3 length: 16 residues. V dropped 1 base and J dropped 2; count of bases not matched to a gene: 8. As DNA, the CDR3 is TGTGCCAGCAGCTTAGGGCGAGGGACAGAAACCTACGAGCAGTACTTC. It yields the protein CASSLGRGTETYEQYF.

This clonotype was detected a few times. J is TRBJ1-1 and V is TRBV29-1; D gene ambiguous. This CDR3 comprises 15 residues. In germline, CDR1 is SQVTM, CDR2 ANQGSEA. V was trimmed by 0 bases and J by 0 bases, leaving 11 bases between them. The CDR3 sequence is CSVEDLAAMNTEAFF. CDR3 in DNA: TGCAGCGTTGAAGATCTGGCGGCAATGAACACTGAAGCTTTCTTT.